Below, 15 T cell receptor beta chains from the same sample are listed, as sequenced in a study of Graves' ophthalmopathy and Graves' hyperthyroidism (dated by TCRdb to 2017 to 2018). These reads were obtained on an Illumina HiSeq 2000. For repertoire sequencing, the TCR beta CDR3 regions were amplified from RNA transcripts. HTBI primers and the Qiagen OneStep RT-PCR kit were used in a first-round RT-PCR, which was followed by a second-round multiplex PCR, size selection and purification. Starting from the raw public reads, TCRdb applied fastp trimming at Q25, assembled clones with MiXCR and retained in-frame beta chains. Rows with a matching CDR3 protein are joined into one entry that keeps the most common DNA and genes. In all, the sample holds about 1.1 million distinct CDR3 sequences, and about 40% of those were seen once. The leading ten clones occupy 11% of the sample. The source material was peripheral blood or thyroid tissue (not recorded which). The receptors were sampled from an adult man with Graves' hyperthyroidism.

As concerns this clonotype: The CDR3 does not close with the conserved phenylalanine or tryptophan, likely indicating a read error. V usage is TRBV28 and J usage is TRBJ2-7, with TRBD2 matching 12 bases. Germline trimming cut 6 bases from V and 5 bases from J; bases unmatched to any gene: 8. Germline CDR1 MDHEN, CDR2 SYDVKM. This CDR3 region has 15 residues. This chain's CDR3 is CASRGLAGGPHEQYL. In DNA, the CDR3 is TGTGCCAGCAGAGGGCTAGCGGGAGGGCCCCACGAGCAGTACCTC.

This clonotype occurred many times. The CDR3 spells CASSLKTSAVFTETQYF. For the CDR3, the DNA is TGTGCCAGCAGCCTGAAGACTAGCGCAGTTTTTACGGAGACCCAGTACTTC. The V call is TRBV11-2, the J call TRBJ2-5, with 8 bases identical to TRBD2. V trimming: 5 bases; J trimming: 5 bases; junction bases outside the gene matches: 16. The CDR3 sequence is 17 residues long. The germline V gene has CDR1 SGHAT and CDR2 FQNNGV. Full variable domain (outside the CDR3, taken from reference TRBV11-2 and TRBJ2-5): EAGVAQSPRYKIIEKRQSVAFWCNPISGHATLYWYQQILGQGPKLLIQFQNNGVVDDSQLPKDRFSAERLKGVDSTLKIQPAKLEDSAVYLCASSLKTSAVFTETQYFGPGTRLLVL.

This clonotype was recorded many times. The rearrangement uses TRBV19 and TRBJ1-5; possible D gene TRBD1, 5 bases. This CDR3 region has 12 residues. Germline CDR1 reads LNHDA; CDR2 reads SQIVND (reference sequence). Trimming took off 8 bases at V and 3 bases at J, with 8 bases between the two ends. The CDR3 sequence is CASGRANQPQHF. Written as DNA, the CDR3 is TGTGCCAGTGGCAGGGCCAATCAGCCCCAGCATTTT.

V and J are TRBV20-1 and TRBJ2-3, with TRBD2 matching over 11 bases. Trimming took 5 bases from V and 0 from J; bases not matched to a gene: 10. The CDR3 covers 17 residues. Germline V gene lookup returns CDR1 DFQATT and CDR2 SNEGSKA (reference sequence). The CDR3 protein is CSAPGGTSGTSTDTQYF. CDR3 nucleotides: TGCAGTGCTCCCGGCGGGACTAGCGGAACTAGCACAGATACGCAGTATTTT.

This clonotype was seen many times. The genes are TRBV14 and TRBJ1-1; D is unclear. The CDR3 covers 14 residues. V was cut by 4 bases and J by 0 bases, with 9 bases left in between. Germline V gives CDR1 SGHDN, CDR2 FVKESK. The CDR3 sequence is CASSLRNMNTEAFF. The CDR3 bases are TGTGCCAGCAGCCTCCGAAATATGAACACTGAAGCTTTCTTT.

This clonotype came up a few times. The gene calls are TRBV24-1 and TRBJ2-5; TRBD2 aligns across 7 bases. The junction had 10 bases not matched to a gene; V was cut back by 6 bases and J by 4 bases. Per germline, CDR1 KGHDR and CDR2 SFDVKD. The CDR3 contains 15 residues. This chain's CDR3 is CATSTFLAVGETQYF. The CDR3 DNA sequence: TGTGCCACCAGTACCTTTCTAGCGGTTGGAGAGACCCAGTACTTC.

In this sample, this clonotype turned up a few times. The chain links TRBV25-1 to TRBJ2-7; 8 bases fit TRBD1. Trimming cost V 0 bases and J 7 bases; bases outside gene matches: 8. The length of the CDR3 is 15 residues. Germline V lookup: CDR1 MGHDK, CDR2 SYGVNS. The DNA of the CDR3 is TGTGCCAGCAGTGAATATTGGCAGGGGGCGGGGGAGCAGTACTTC. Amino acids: CASSEYWQGAGEQYF.

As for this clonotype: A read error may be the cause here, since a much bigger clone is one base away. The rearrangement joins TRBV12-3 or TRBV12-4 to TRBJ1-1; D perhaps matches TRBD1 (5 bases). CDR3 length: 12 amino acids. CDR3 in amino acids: CAGSLAGRIAFF. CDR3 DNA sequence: TGTGCCGGCAGTTTAGCAGGGAGAATAGCTTTCTTT.

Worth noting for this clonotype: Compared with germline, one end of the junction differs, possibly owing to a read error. This CDR3 is CASSEGQGNNQPQHF. The CDR3 DNA reads TGTGCCAGCAGCGAAGGACAGGGCAACAATCAGCCCCAGCACTTC. This chain links TRBV9 with TRBJ2-5; 8 bases are a match to TRBD1. CDR3 length: 15 amino acids. Germline V lookup: CDR1 SGDLS, CDR2 YYNGEE.

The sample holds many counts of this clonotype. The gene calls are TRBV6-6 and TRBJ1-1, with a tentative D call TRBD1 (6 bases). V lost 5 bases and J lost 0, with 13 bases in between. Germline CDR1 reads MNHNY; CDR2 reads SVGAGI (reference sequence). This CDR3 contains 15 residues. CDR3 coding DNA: TGTGCCAGCAGTAAAACAGGGCCCATGAACACTGAAGCTTTCTTT. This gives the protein CASSKTGPMNTEAFF.

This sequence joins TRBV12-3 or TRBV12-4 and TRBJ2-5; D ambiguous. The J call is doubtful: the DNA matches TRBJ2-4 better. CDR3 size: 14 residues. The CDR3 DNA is TGTGCCAGCAGTTGGTTTAAAGCCAAAAACATTCAGTACTTC. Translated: CASSWFKAKNIQYF.

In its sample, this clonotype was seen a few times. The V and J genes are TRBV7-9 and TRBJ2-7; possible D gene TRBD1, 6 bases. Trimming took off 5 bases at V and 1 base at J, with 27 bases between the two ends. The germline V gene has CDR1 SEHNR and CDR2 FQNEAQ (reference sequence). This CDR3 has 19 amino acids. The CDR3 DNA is TGTGCCAGCAGCCCGCGCCTCTTCGACAGGCAACTTCGATCCTACGAGCAGTACTTC. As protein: CASSPRLFDRQLRSYEQYF. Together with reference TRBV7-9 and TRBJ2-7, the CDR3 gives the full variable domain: DTGVSQNPRHKITKRGQNVTFRCDPISEHNRLYWYRQTLGQGPEFLTYFQNEAQLEKSRLLSDRFSAERPKGSFSTLEIQRTEQGDSAMYLCASSPRLFDRQLRSYEQYFGPGTRLTVT.

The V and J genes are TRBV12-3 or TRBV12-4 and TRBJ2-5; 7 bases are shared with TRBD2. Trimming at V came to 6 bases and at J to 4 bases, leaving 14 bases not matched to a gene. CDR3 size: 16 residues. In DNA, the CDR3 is TGTGCCAGCAGCCCTCACCGGGGGGAATCCACAGAGACCCAGTACTTC. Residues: CASSPHRGESTETQYF.

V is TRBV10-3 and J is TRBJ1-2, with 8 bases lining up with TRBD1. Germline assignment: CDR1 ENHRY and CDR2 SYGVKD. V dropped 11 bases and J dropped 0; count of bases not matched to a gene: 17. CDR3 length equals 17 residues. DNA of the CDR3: TGTGCCGCGACGGACAGGGAGATATCGGGAACTAACTATGGCTACACCTTC. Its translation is CAATDREISGTNYGYTF.

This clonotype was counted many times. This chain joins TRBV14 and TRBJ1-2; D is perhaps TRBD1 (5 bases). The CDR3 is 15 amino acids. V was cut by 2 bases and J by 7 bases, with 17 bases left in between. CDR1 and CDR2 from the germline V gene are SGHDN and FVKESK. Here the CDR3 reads CASSQHRQGIGGYTF. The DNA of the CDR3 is TGTGCCAGCAGCCAACATCGGCAGGGAATAGGTGGCTACACCTTC.